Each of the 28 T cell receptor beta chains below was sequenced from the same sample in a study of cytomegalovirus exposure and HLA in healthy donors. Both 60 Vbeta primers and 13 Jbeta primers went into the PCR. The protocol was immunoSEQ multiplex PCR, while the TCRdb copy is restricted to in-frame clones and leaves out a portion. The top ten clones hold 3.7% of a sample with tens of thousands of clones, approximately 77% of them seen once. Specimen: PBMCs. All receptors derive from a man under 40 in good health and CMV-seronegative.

Here the CDR3 DNA reads TGCGCCAGCAGCCTACTAGCGGGAGTCGGCAATGAGCAGTTCTTC. Amino acids: CASSLLAGVGNEQFF. The gene calls are TRBV5-1 and TRBJ2-1; 11 nucleotides align to TRBD2. With 4 bases clipped from V and 6 bases from J, the junction kept 6 bases outside the gene matches. Germline V gene lookup returns CDR1 SGHRS and CDR2 YFSETQ. CDR3 size: 15 residues.

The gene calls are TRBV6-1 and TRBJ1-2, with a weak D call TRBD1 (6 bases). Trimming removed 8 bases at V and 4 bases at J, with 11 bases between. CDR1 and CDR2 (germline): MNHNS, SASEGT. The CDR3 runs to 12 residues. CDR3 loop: CASHTGSYGYTF. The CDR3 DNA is TGTGCCAGCCATACAGGGAGCTATGGCTACACCTTC.

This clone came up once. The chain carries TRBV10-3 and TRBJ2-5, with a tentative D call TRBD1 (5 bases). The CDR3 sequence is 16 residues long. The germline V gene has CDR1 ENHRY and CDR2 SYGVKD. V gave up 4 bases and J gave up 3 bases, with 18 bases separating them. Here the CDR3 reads CAISGSFGQREETQYF. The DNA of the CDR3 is TGTGCCATCAGTGGATCATTCGGACAAAGGGAAGAGACCCAGTACTTC.

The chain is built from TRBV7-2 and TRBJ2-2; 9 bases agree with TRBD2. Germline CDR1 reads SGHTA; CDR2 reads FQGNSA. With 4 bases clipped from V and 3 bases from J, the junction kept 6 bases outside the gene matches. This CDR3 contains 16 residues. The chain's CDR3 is CASSSRLAEYTGELFF. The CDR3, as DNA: TGTGCCAGCAGCTCTAGACTAGCGGAGTACACCGGGGAGCTGTTTTTT.

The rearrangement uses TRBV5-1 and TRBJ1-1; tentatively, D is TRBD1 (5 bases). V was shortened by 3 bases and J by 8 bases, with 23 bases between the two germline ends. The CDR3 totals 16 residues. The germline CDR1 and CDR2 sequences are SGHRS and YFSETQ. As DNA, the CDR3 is TGCGCCAGCAGCTCCCCGAACGTGACACACCGGGGGGAAGCTTTCTTT. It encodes CASSSPNVTHRGEAFF.

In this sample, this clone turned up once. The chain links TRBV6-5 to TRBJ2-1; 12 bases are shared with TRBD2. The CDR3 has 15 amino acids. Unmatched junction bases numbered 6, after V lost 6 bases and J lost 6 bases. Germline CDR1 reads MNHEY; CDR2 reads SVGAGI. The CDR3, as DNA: TGTGCCAGCAGAAAGACTAGCGGGAGAATCAATGAGCAGTTCTTC. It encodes CASRKTSGRINEQFF.

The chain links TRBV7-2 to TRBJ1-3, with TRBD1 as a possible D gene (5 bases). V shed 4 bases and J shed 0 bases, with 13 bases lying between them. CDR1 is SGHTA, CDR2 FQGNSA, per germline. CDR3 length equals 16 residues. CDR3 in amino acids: CASSSQGTVSGNTIYF. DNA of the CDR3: TGTGCCAGCAGCTCGCAGGGCACCGTCTCTGGAAACACCATATATTTT.

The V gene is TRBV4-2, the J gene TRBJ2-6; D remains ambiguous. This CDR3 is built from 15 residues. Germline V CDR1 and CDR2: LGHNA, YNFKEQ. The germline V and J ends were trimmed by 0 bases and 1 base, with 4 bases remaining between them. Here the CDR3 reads CASSQEESGANVLTF. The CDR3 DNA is TGTGCCAGCAGCCAAGAGGAGTCTGGGGCCAACGTCCTGACTTTC.

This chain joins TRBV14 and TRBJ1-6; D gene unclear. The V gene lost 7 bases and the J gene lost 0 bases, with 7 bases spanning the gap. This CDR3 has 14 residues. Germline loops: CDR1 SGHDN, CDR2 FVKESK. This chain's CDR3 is CASTESSYNSPLHF. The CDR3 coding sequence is TGTGCCAGCACCGAGAGCTCCTATAATTCACCCCTCCACTTT.

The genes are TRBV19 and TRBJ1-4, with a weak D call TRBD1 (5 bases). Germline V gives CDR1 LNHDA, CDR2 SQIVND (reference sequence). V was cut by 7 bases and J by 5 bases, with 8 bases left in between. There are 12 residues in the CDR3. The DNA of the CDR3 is TGTGCCAGTATGGGGCGAAATGAAAAACTGTTTTTT. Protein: CASMGRNEKLFF.

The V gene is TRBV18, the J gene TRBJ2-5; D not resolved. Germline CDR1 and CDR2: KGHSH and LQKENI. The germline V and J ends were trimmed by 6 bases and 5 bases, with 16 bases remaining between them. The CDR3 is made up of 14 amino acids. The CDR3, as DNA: TGTGCCAGCTCCCTAGGTGGGTCCGAGGAGACCCAGTACTTC. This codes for CASSLGGSEETQYF.

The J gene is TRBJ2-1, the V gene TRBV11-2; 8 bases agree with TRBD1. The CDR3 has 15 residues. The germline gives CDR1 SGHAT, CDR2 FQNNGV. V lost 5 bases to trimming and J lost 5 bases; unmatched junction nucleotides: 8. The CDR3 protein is CASSKGQGRNNEQFF. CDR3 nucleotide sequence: TGTGCCAGCAGCAAAGGACAGGGCCGTAACAATGAGCAGTTCTTC.

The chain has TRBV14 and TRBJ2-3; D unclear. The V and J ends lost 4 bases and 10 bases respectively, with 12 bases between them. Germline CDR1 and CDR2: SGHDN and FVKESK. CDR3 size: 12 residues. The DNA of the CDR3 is TGTGCCAGCAGCCTACAGCTCTTGCCGCAGTATTTT. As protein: CASSLQLLPQYF.

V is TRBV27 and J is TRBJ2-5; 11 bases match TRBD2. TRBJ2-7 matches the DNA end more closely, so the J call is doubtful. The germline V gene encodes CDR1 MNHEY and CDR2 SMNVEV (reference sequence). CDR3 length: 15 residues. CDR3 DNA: TGTGCCAGCAGTCTCACCGGGACTAGCGGCTACGAGCAGTACTTC. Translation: CASSLTGTSGYEQYF.

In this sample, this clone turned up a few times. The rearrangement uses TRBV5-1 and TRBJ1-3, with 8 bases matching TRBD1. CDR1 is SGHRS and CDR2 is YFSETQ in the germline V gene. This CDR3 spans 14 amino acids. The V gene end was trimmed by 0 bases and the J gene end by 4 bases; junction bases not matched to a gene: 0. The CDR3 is CASSLGTGGNTIYF. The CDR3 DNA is TGCGCCAGCAGCTTGGGGACAGGGGGAAACACCATATATTTT.

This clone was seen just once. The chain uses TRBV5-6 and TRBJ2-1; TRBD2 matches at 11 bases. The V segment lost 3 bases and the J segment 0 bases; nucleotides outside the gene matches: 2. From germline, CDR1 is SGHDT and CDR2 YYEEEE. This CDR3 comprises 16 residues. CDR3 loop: CASSWGLAVSYNEQFF. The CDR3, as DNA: TGTGCCAGCAGCTGGGGACTAGCGGTCTCCTACAATGAGCAGTTCTTC.

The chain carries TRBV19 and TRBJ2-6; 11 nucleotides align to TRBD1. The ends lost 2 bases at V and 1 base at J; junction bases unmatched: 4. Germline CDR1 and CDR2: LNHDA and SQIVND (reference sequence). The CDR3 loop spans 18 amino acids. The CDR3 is CASSIRGTGGSGANVLTF. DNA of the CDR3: TGTGCCAGTAGTATAAGGGGGACAGGGGGTTCTGGGGCCAACGTCCTGACTTTC.

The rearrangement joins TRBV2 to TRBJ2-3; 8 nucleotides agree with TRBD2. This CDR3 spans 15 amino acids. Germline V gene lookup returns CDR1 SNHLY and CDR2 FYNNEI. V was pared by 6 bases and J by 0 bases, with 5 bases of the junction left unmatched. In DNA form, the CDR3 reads TGTGCCAGCAGGCGAGCGGGAGTTAGCACAGATACGCAGTATTTT. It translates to CASRRAGVSTDTQYF.

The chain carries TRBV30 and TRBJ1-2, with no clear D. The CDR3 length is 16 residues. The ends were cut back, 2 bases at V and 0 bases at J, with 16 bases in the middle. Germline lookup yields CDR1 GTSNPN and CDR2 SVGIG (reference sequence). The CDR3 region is CAWSLPGGNTNYGYTF. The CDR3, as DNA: TGTGCCTGGAGTCTCCCGGGTGGAAATACTAACTATGGCTACACCTTC.

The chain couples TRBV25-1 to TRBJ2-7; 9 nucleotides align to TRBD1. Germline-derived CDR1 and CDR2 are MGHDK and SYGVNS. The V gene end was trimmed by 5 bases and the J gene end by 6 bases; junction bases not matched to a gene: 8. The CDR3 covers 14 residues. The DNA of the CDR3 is TGTGCCAGCAGTAAAGTTGGACAGGGGCGCGAGCAGTACTTC. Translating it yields CASSKVGQGREQYF.

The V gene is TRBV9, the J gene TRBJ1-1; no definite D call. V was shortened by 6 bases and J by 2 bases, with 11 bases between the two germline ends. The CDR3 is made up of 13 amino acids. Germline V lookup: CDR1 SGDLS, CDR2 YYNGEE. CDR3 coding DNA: TGTGCCAGCAACAGACTACCAAACACTGAAGCTTTCTTT. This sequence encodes CASNRLPNTEAFF. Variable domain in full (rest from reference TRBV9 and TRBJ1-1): DSGVTQTPKHLITATGQRVTLRCSPRSGDLSVYWYQQSLDQGLQFLIQYYNGEERAKGNILERFSAQQFPDLHSELNLSSLELGDSALYFCASNRLPNTEAFFGQGTRLTVV.

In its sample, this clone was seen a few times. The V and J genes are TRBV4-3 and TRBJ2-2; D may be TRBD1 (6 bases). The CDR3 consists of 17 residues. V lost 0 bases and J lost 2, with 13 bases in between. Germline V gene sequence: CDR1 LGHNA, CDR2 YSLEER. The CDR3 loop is CASSQDLTGFNTGELFF. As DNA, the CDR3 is TGCGCCAGCAGCCAAGATCTAACAGGGTTCAACACCGGGGAGCTGTTTTTT.

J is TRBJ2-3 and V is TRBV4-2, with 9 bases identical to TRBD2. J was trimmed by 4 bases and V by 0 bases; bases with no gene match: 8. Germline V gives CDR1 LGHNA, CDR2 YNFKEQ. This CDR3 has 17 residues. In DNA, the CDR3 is TGTGCCAGCAGCCAAGATTGGAGTAGCGGGGGTTCAGATACGCAGTATTTT. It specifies CASSQDWSSGGSDTQYF.

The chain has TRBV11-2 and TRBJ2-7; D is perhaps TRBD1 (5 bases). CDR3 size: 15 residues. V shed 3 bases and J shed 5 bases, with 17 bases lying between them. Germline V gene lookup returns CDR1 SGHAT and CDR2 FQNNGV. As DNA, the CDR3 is TGTGCCAGCAGCTTCCAGGGCACATCGGACCACGAGCAGTACTTC. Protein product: CASSFQGTSDHEQYF.

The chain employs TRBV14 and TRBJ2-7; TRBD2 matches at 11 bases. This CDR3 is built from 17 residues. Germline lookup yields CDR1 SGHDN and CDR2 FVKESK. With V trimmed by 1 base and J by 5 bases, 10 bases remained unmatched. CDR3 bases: TGTGCCAGCAGCCAAGGTAGTACTAGCGGGAGCTTCCACGAGCAGTACTTC. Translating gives CASSQGSTSGSFHEQYF.

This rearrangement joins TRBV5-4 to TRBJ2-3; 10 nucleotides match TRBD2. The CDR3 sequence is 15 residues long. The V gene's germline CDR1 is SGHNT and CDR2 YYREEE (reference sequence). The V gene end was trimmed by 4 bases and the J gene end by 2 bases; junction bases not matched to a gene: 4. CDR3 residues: CASSPGLAITDTQYF. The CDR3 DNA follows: TGTGCCAGCAGCCCGGGACTAGCGATCACAGATACGCAGTATTTT.

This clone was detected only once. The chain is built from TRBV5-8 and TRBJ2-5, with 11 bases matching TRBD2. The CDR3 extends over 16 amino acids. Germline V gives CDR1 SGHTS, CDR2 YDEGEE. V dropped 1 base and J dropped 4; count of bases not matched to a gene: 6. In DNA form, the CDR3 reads TGTGCCAGCAGCTTGACGCCCGGACTAGCGGGAGAGACCCAGTACTTC. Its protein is CASSLTPGLAGETQYF.

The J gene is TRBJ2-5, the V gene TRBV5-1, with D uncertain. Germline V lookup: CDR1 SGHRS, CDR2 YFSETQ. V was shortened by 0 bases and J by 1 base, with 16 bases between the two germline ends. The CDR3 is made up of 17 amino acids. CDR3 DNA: TGCGCCAGCAGCTTGGGGGCTCAGTGGGTGAGCCAAGAGACCCAGTACTTC. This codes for CASSLGAQWVSQETQYF.